The source of this T cell receptor (beta chain) is a study of blood T cell repertoires in COVID-19. The assay was immunoSEQ multiplex PCR, and TCRdb's table has in-frame clones only and misses some. The sample shows under 50,000 clones, approximately 86% of them seen only once. This clone was seen only once. This TCR was recovered from an older woman with acute or convalescent COVID-19. The sequenced sample consisted of peripheral blood.

CDR3 region: CASSPGGAVYEQYF. CDR3 bases: TGTGCCAGCAGCCCCGGGGGGGCCGTCTACGAGCAGTACTTC. The chain combines TRBV7-2 with TRBJ2-7; 8 bases are a match to TRBD2. There are 14 residues in the CDR3. Germline trimming cut 5 bases from V and 3 bases from J; bases unmatched to any gene: 6. Germline CDR1 and CDR2: SGHTA and FQGNSA.